The 14 T cell receptor beta chains listed next were all sequenced from one sample in a study of blood T cell repertoires in COVID-19. Generated by immunoSEQ multiplex PCR, the TCRdb table keeps only in-frame clones and is missing some. The sample holds approximately 310,000 clones, 89% seen once. Sequenced input: PBMCs or T cells enriched from blood (not recorded which). These receptors all stem from a man aged 60 to 75 who had recovered from COVID-19.

This rearrangement joins TRBV5-6 to TRBJ2-7, with 9 nucleotides matching TRBD2. The CDR3 loop spans 16 amino acids. After removal of 1 base from V and 4 bases from J, the junction contained 9 bases not matched to a gene. Looked up from germline, CDR1 is SGHDT and CDR2 is YYEEEE. The CDR3 DNA follows: TGTGCCAGCAGCTTGCTCAGTGGCGGGAGGGTATACGAGCAGTACTTC. Its translation: CASSLLSGGRVYEQYF.

As concerns this clone: In the same sample, other DNA sequences code for this CDR3. The chain combines TRBV7-2 with TRBJ2-1; D possibly corresponds to TRBD2 (5 bases). The CDR3 covers 13 residues. Per the germline V gene, CDR1 is SGHTA and CDR2 is FQGNSA. Trimming took 3 bases from V and 4 from J, leaving 7 bases between them. Here the CDR3 reads CASSLGEYNEQFF. CDR3 coding DNA: TGTGCCAGCAGCTTGGGAGAGTACAATGAGCAGTTCTTC.

The V gene is TRBV28, the J gene TRBJ1-6; possibly TRBD1 for D (6 bases). The CDR3 totals 14 residues. V lost 7 bases to trimming and J lost 7 bases, with 14 bases between them. CDR1 MDHEN and CDR2 SYDVKM come from the germline V gene. CDR3 in amino acids: CASTEGGGNSPLHF. The CDR3 DNA reads as TGTGCCAGCACCGAAGGGGGGGGCAATTCACCCCTCCACTTT.

V and J are TRBV27 and TRBJ1-1, with D possibly being TRBD1 (5 bases). The length of the CDR3 is 12 residues. With 4 bases removed from V and 11 bases from J, the gap between germline ends came to 14 bases. Germline CDR1 and CDR2: MNHEY and SMNVEV (reference sequence). The chain's CDR3 is CASSSWGGLAFF. The CDR3 bases are TGTGCCAGCAGTTCCTGGGGCGGTTTGGCTTTCTTT.

The rearrangement joins TRBV6-1 to TRBJ2-7; tentatively, D is TRBD1 (5 bases). The CDR3 spans 11 residues. The ends were cut back, 1 base at V and 13 bases at J, with 11 bases in the middle. Germline loops: CDR1 MNHNS, CDR2 SASEGT. Here the CDR3 DNA reads TGTGCCAGCAGTGAAGATCCCAGGGCCTACTTC. It codes for CASSEDPRAYF.

V and J are TRBV9 and TRBJ1-1, with 9 bases aligning to TRBD1. The V segment lost 6 bases and the J segment 1 base; nucleotides outside the gene matches: 4. The CDR3 spans 14 residues. CDR1 is SGDLS, CDR2 YYNGEE, per germline. The CDR3 sequence is CASTGTGRNTEAFF. The CDR3 bases are TGTGCCAGCACCGGGACAGGGAGGAACACTGAAGCTTTCTTT.

The chain combines TRBV19 with TRBJ1-1, with D unclear. The V gene lost 3 bases and the J gene lost 1 base, with 15 bases spanning the gap. This CDR3 is 16 amino acids long. Germline CDR1 LNHDA, CDR2 SQIVND (reference sequence). The CDR3 spells CASSIPSAASNTEAFF. DNA of the CDR3: TGTGCCAGTAGTATTCCCTCCGCAGCGTCGAACACTGAAGCTTTCTTT.

Only one count was recorded for this clone. The germline gene is not matched at one end of the junction; a read error may be the cause. The chain couples TRBV7-9 to TRBJ1-4, with D maybe TRBD1 (6 bases). From germline, CDR1 is SEHNR and CDR2 FQNEAQ (reference sequence). This CDR3 is 16 amino acids long. DNA for the CDR3: TGTGCCAGCAGCTTAGCGGGGGCACTTTCTAATGAAAAGCTGTTTTTT. Translating gives CASSLAGALSNEKLFF.

The chain joins TRBV18 to TRBJ2-2; tentative D call: TRBD1 (6 bases). The CDR3 loop spans 15 amino acids. Germline V gene sequence: CDR1 KGHSH, CDR2 LQKENI. V gave up 4 bases and J gave up 6 bases, with 15 bases separating them. Written as DNA, the CDR3 is TGTGCCAGCTCACACCGGGACATCCGGGCCGGGGAGCTGTTTTTT. Protein sequence: CASSHRDIRAGELFF.

In this sample, this clone turned up a few times. This rearrangement joins TRBV19 to TRBJ2-5; 10 bases are a match to TRBD2. V gave up 4 bases and J gave up 2 bases; unmatched junction bases: 4. Germline CDR1 and CDR2: LNHDA and SQIVND (reference sequence). This CDR3 has 15 amino acids. The CDR3 sequence is CASSKSSGGQETQYF. The CDR3 DNA reads TGTGCCAGTAGTAAATCTAGCGGGGGTCAAGAGACCCAGTACTTC.

V is TRBV28 and J is TRBJ2-1; possible D gene TRBD2, 6 bases. V was cut by 4 bases and J by 0 bases, with 13 bases left in between. Germline CDR1 and CDR2: MDHEN and SYDVKM. The CDR3 sequence is 16 residues long. This chain's CDR3 is CASSSYSGSSYNEQFF. For the CDR3, the DNA is TGTGCCAGCAGTTCTTATAGCGGAAGCTCCTACAATGAGCAGTTCTTC.

V is TRBV14 and J is TRBJ1-3; D unresolved. Germline V gene data show CDR1 as SGHDN and CDR2 as FVKESK. Between the trimmed V and J ends, which lost 2 bases and 0 bases, there was a span of 5 bases. The CDR3 is 14 amino acids. This CDR3 is CASSQQYSGNTIYF. The CDR3 DNA follows: TGTGCCAGCAGCCAACAGTACTCTGGAAACACCATATATTTT. The full variable domain, completed using reference TRBV14 and TRBJ1-3, is EAGVTQFPSHSVIEKGQTVTLRCDPISGHDNLYWYRRVMGKEIKFLLHFVKESKQDESGMPNNRFLAERTGGTYSTLKVQPAELEDSGVYFCASSQQYSGNTIYFGEGSWLTVV.

This chain links TRBV21-1 with TRBJ1-4; whether TRBD1, the table's D call, matches the DNA was not checked. TRBV21-1 is termed a pseudogene. This CDR3 comprises 15 residues. This CDR3 reads CASSKVHRANEKLFF. Here the CDR3 DNA reads TGTGCCAGCAGCAAAGTCCACAGGGCGAACGAAAAACTGTTTTTT.

The CDR3 is CASSRRASGSTDTQYF. Here the CDR3 DNA reads TGCGCCAGCAGCCGGAGGGCTAGCGGATCCACAGATACGCAGTATTTT. The chain carries TRBV5-1 and TRBJ2-3; 7 bases line up with TRBD2. J lost 2 bases, V lost 4 bases, and 10 bases had no gene match. CDR3 size: 16 residues. Looked up from germline, CDR1 is SGHRS and CDR2 is YFSETQ. Combining the CDR3 with reference TRBV5-1 and TRBJ2-3 gives the whole variable domain KAGVTQTPRYLIKTRGQQVTLSCSPISGHRSVSWYQQTPGQGLQFLFEYFSETQRNKGNFPGRFSGRQFSNSRSEMNVSTLELGDSALYLCASSRRASGSTDTQYFGPGTRLTVL.